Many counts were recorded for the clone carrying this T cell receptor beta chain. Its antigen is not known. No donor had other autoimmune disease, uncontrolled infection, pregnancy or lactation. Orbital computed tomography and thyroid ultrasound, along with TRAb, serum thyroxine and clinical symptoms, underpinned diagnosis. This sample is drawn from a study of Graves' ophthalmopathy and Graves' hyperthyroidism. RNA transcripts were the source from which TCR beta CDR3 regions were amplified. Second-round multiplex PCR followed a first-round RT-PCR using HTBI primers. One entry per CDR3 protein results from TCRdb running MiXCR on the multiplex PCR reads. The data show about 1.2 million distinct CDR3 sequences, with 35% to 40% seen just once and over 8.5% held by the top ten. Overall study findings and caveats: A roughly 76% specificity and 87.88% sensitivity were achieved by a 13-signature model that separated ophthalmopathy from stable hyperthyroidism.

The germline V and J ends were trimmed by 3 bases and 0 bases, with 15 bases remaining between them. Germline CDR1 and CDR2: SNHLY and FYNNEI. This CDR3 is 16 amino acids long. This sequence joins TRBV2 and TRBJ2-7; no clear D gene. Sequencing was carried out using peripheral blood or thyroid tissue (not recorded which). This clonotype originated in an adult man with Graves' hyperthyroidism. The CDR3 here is CASSDRNDHISYEQYF. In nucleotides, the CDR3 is TGTGCCAGCAGTGACCGGAACGACCACATCTCCTACGAGCAGTACTTC.